Presented here are 25 T cell receptor beta chains from one specimen sequenced in a study of blood T cell repertoires in COVID-19. The assay was immunoSEQ multiplex PCR, and TCRdb's table has in-frame clones only and misses some. The repertoire holds about 140,000 clones, with around 73% as singletons. Sequenced input: peripheral blood. These receptors were obtained from a man in his fifties or sixties who had recovered from COVID-19.

The chain couples TRBV5-1 to TRBJ2-3, with 9 positions matching TRBD2. Losses at the gene ends were 3 bases for V and 0 bases for J; bases not matched to a gene: 11. CDR3 length: 18 residues. The germline CDR1 and CDR2 sequences are SGHRS and YFSETQ. The CDR3 loop reads CASSSAGGPGISTDTQYF. Written as DNA, the CDR3 is TGCGCCAGCAGCTCCGCGGGGGGGCCAGGTATTAGCACAGATACGCAGTATTTT.

As for this clone: This specimen includes other DNA sequences encoding the same CDR3. This chain connects TRBV21-1 to TRBJ2-7; the DNA was not compared with TRBD1, the D call given in the table. TRBV21-1 is a pseudogene segment. The CDR3 sequence is 12 residues long. This CDR3 is CASSKGSGEQYF. The CDR3 nucleotides are TGTGCCAGCAGCAAAGGGTCAGGGGAGCAGTACTTC.

The J gene is TRBJ2-1, the V gene TRBV5-1; 9 positions agree with TRBD2. V lost 5 bases, J lost 8 bases, and 11 bases stayed unmatched. Germline CDR1 is SGHRS and CDR2 is YFSETQ. The CDR3 spans 15 residues. CDR3 in DNA: TGCGCCAGCAGGGTTCTAGCGGGGTCGGGGGATGAGCAGTTCTTC. It is translated as CASRVLAGSGDEQFF. Full variable domain (outside the CDR3, taken from reference TRBV5-1 and TRBJ2-1): KAGVTQTPRYLIKTRGQQVTLSCSPISGHRSVSWYQQTPGQGLQFLFEYFSETQRNKGNFPGRFSGRQFSNSRSEMNVSTLELGDSALYLCASRVLAGSGDEQFFGPGTRLTVL.

The CDR3 loop is CASSVNVENSPLHF. Here the CDR3 DNA reads TGTGCCAGCAGCGTAAACGTAGAAAATTCACCCCTCCACTTT. The chain couples TRBV9 to TRBJ1-6; D remains unclear. From germline, CDR1 is SGDLS and CDR2 YYNGEE. Trimming removed 1 base at V and 7 bases at J, with 9 bases between. CDR3 length equals 14 residues.

This chain links TRBV5-8 with TRBJ1-5, with D unclear. With 4 bases removed from V and 9 bases from J, the gap between germline ends came to 17 bases. CDR3 length: 14 residues. Germline loops: CDR1 SGHTS, CDR2 YDEGEE. For the CDR3, the DNA is TGTGCCAGCAGCCGTGGACTGACCGGGATGCCCCAGCATTTT. Residues: CASSRGLTGMPQHF.

This clone was detected a few times. This chain links TRBV9 with TRBJ2-2; 7 bases are a match to TRBD2. CDR1 is SGDLS, CDR2 YYNGEE, per germline. This CDR3 region has 16 residues. With V trimmed by 3 bases and J by 4 bases, 9 bases remained unmatched. CDR3 sequence (DNA): TGTGCCAGCAGCGACCGACTGACTAGCCCCACCGGGGAGCTGTTTTTT. Its translation: CASSDRLTSPTGELFF.

The V and J genes are TRBV5-1 and TRBJ2-3, with 8 bases that match TRBD1. There are 14 residues in the CDR3. Trimming took 4 bases from V and 1 from J; bases not matched to a gene: 2. The V gene's germline CDR1 is SGHRS and CDR2 YFSETQ. In nucleotides, the CDR3 is TGCGCCAGCAGCCGGGACAGGCGCACAGATACGCAGTATTTT. It codes for CASSRDRRTDTQYF. Supplemented by reference TRBV5-1 and TRBJ2-3, the full variable domain reads KAGVTQTPRYLIKTRGQQVTLSCSPISGHRSVSWYQQTPGQGLQFLFEYFSETQRNKGNFPGRFSGRQFSNSRSEMNVSTLELGDSALYLCASSRDRRTDTQYFGPGTRLTVL.

The gene calls are TRBV7-2 and TRBJ2-1, with 14 bases that match TRBD2. Germline V gene sequence: CDR1 SGHTA, CDR2 FQGNSA. CDR3 size: 15 residues. With 4 bases clipped from V and 8 bases from J, the junction kept 4 bases outside the gene matches. The CDR3 is CASSSTSGRADEQFF. The DNA for the CDR3 is TGTGCCAGCAGCTCGACTAGCGGGAGGGCCGATGAGCAGTTCTTC.

This chain connects TRBV18 to TRBJ2-2; 10 bases match TRBD2. The CDR3 loop spans 16 amino acids. Germline trimming cut 3 bases from V and 4 bases from J; bases unmatched to any gene: 5. The germline CDR1 and CDR2 sequences are KGHSH and LQKENI. The CDR3 coding sequence is TGTGCCAGCTCACCCTGGACTAGCGGAATCACCGGGGAGCTGTTTTTT. It yields the protein CASSPWTSGITGELFF. Variable domain in full (rest from reference TRBV18 and TRBJ2-2): NAGVMQNPRHLVRRRGQEARLRCSPMKGHSHVYWYRQLPEEGLKFMVYLQKENIIDESGMPKERFSAEFPKEGPSILRIQQVVRGDSAAYFCASSPWTSGITGELFFGEGSRLTVL.

The chain recombines TRBV11-1 with TRBJ2-2; perhaps TRBD2 as D (5 bases). Deletions cut 5 bases from V and 4 bases from J, with 17 bases between. Germline V gene sequence: CDR1 SGHAT, CDR2 FQDESV (reference sequence). CDR3 length: 16 residues. The CDR3 region is CASSLGLPSVTGELFF. The DNA for the CDR3 is TGTGCCAGCAGCCTCGGACTCCCCTCGGTCACCGGGGAGCTGTTTTTT.

V and J are TRBV9 and TRBJ2-1; 7 positions agree with TRBD2. The CDR3 is made up of 16 amino acids. Germline V gene lookup returns CDR1 SGDLS and CDR2 YYNGEE. The J segment lost 9 bases and the V segment lost 3 bases, leaving 15 bases of the junction unmatched. The DNA for the CDR3 is TGTGCCAGCAGCGGCCTAGCGGTTTCCACGGGGGGTGAGCAGTTCTTC. Its protein is CASSGLAVSTGGEQFF.

The rearrangement uses TRBV7-3 and TRBJ2-1; 8 nucleotides align to TRBD2. Per germline, CDR1 SGHTA and CDR2 FQGTGA. The CDR3 is 17 residues long. Trimming at V came to 2 bases and at J to 2 bases, leaving 8 bases not matched to a gene. CDR3 region: CASSLSAAGAAYNEQFF. The CDR3 bases are TGTGCCAGCAGCTTATCTGCAGCGGGGGCTGCCTACAATGAGCAGTTCTTC. The complete variable domain, with remaining parts taken from reference TRBV7-3 and TRBJ2-1, reads GAGVSQTPSNKVTEKGKYVELRCDPISGHTALYWYRQSLGQGPEFLIYFQGTGAADDSGLPNDRFFAVRPEGSVSTLKIQRTERGDSAVYLCASSLSAAGAAYNEQFFGPGTRLTVL.

This chain uses TRBV28 with TRBJ2-6, with TRBD1 identical over 9 bases. CDR1 MDHEN and CDR2 SYDVKM come from the germline V gene. J gave up 0 bases and V 5 bases, and 2 bases lay outside the gene matches. The CDR3 spans 16 residues. In DNA form, the CDR3 reads TGTGCCAGCAGTGTGGGACAGGGCTCTGGGGCCAACGTCCTGACTTTC. Protein: CASSVGQGSGANVLTF.

The chain combines TRBV5-1 with TRBJ1-2; unclear D gene. This CDR3 has 13 amino acids. Germline V gene lookup returns CDR1 SGHRS and CDR2 YFSETQ. V lost 5 bases to trimming and J lost 6 bases, with 14 bases between them. This CDR3 reads CASRVGERDGYTF. CDR3 nucleotides: TGCGCCAGCAGGGTCGGGGAAAGGGATGGCTACACCTTC. Full variable domain (missing parts from reference TRBV5-1 and TRBJ1-2): KAGVTQTPRYLIKTRGQQVTLSCSPISGHRSVSWYQQTPGQGLQFLFEYFSETQRNKGNFPGRFSGRQFSNSRSEMNVSTLELGDSALYLCASRVGERDGYTFGSGTRLTVV.

The chain couples TRBV20-1 to TRBJ2-7, with D uncertain. Germline V gene sequence: CDR1 DFQATT, CDR2 SNEGSKA (reference sequence). The germline V and J ends were trimmed by 5 bases and 1 base, with 6 bases remaining between them. This CDR3 has 11 residues. The CDR3 reads CSADGSYEQYF. The DNA for the CDR3 is TGCAGTGCTGACGGGTCCTACGAGCAGTACTTC.

This clone has more than one count but fewer than ten. The gene calls are TRBV20-1 and TRBJ2-1; TRBD2 agrees at 12 bases. Germline V gene data show CDR1 as DFQATT and CDR2 as SNEGSKA (reference sequence). V was pared by 3 bases and J by 6 bases, with 6 bases of the junction left unmatched. This CDR3 spans 15 amino acids. As DNA, the CDR3 is TGCAGTGCTAGTCGGGGACTAGCGGGCCGCAATGAGCAGTTCTTC. Amino acids: CSASRGLAGRNEQFF.

This clone was seen a single time. This sequence joins TRBV28 and TRBJ1-5; weak D call: TRBD1 (6 bases). The CDR3 is 17 amino acids. V lost 0 bases and J lost 1, with 13 bases in between. The V gene's germline CDR1 is MDHEN and CDR2 SYDVKM. CDR3 nucleotides: TGTGCCAGCAGTTTATGGGGCAAGGGGGAGAGCAATCAGCCCCAGCATTTT. Protein: CASSLWGKGESNQPQHF.

This clone was recorded at least ten times. The chain employs TRBV5-5 and TRBJ1-2, with 7 bases that match TRBD1. V trimming: 2 bases; J trimming: 4 bases; junction bases outside the gene matches: 5. Germline V CDR1 and CDR2: SGHKS, YYEKEE (reference sequence). The CDR3 has 14 residues. The chain's CDR3 is CASSFDRDTYGYTF. The DNA of the CDR3 is TGTGCCAGCAGCTTTGACAGGGATACCTATGGCTACACCTTC.

The V call is TRBV5-4, the J call TRBJ2-1; possibly TRBD2 for D (6 bases). CDR1 is SGHNT and CDR2 is YYREEE in the germline V gene (reference sequence). Trimming left V 0 bases short and J 5 bases short, with 12 bases between. This CDR3 spans 15 amino acids. In nucleotides, the CDR3 is TGTGCCAGCAGCTTGGCGGGAGCGGACAACAATGAGCAGTTCTTC. Protein sequence: CASSLAGADNNEQFF.

V gene TRBV30 combines with J gene TRBJ1-6; 9 nucleotides align to TRBD1. The germline V gene has CDR1 GTSNPN and CDR2 SVGIG (reference sequence). This CDR3 is 15 amino acids long. J was trimmed by 7 bases and V by 2 bases; bases with no gene match: 6. The CDR3 coding sequence is TGTGCCTGGAGTTCCGATGGACAGGGGAATTCACCCCTCCACTTT. Encoded protein: CAWSSDGQGNSPLHF.

This chain links TRBV29-1 with TRBJ2-7; weak D call: TRBD1 (6 bases). The CDR3 covers 13 residues. The ends were cut back, 6 bases at V and 0 bases at J, with 12 bases in the middle. The germline V gene has CDR1 SQVTM and CDR2 ANQGSEA. The CDR3 spells CSVVRDISYEQYF. The DNA for the CDR3 is TGCAGCGTCGTTCGGGACATCTCCTACGAGCAGTACTTC.

The rearrangement joins TRBV7-2 to TRBJ2-5, with 11 positions matching TRBD2. J lost 6 bases, V lost 5 bases, and 8 bases had no gene match. CDR3 length: 15 residues. Germline V gives CDR1 SGHTA, CDR2 FQGNSA. The CDR3 reads CASSLLAGVGQTQYF. For the CDR3, the DNA is TGTGCCAGCAGCCTACTAGCGGGAGTAGGGCAGACCCAGTACTTC.

The CDR3 sequence: CASSYPEDRAGYTF. The CDR3 DNA reads as TGTGCCAGCAGTTACCCCGAGGACAGGGCAGGCTACACCTTC. The chain has TRBV6-6 and TRBJ1-2, with 8 bases aligning to TRBD1. The length of the CDR3 is 14 residues. J gave up 8 bases and V 2 bases, and 7 bases lay outside the gene matches. Germline CDR1 reads MNHNY; CDR2 reads SVGAGI (reference sequence).

The V gene is TRBV11-2, the J gene TRBJ2-7; D is possibly TRBD2 (5 bases). Trimming removed 7 bases at V and 6 bases at J, with 19 bases between. In germline, CDR1 is SGHAT, CDR2 FQNNGV. The CDR3 runs 14 residues. The CDR3 sequence: CASNPSGSPGEQYF. The CDR3 DNA is TGTGCCAGCAACCCTTCGGGGTCCCCGGGCGAGCAGTACTTC.

This chain uses TRBV29-1 with TRBJ1-2, with 9 bases matching TRBD1. Germline V gene sequence: CDR1 SQVTM, CDR2 ANQGSEA. V lost 5 bases, J lost 4 bases, and 11 bases stayed unmatched. The CDR3 runs 15 residues. CDR3 DNA sequence: TGCAGCGTTAGTGTCGGTGGGACAGGGAGCTATGGCTACACCTTC. Translated: CSVSVGGTGSYGYTF.